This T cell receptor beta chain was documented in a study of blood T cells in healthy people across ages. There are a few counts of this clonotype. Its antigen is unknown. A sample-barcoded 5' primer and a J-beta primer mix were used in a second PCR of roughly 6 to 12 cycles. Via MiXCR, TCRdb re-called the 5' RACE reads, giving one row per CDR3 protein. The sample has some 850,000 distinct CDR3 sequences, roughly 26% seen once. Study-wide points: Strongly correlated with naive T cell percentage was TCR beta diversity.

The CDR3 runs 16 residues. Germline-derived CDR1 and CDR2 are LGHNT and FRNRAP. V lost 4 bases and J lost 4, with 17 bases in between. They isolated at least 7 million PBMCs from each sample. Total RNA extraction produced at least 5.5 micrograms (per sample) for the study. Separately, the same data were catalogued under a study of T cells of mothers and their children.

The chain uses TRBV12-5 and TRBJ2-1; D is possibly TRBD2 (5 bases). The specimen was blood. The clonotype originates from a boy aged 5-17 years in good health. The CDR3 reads CASGYGVVRLYNEQFF. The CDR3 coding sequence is TGTGCTAGTGGTTACGGGGTCGTGCGGCTATACAATGAGCAGTTCTTC.